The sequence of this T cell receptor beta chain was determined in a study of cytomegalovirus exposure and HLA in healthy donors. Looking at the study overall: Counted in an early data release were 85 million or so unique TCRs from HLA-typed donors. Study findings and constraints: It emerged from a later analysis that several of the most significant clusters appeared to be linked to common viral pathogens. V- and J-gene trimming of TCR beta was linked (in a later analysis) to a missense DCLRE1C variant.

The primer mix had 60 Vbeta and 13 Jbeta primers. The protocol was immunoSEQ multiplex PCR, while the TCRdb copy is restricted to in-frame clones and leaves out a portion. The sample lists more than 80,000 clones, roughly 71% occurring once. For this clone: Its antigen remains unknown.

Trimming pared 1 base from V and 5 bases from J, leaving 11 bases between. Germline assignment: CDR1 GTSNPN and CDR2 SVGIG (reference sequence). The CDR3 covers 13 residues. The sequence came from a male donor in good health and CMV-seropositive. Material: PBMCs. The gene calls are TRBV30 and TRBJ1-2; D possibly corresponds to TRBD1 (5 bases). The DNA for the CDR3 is TGTGCCTGGAGTGGTGGGCAGGGTTATGGCTACACCTTC. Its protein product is CAWSGGQGYGYTF.